A selection of T cell receptor beta chains follows, all from one sample in a study of blood T cells in healthy people across ages. TCRdb itself ran the 5' RACE reads through MiXCR, one entry per CDR3 protein. The sample shows around 1,600,000 distinct CDR3 sequences, around 40% of them seen only once. Sequencing input: blood. The source is a woman aged 18-29 years in good health. Each CDR3 is given without its conserved first and last residue.

CDR3 | J | V
ASSLLAGWDNEQY | TRBJ2-7 | TRBV7-8
ASSLARYYGYT | TRBJ1-2 | TRBV28
ASSEGQGAF | TRBJ1-1 | TRBV25-1
ASSLEGGYSGHYEQY | TRBJ2-7 | TRBV27
ASSRVGGGLNTEAF | TRBJ1-1 | TRBV4-1
ASSLASGDSYNEQF | TRBJ2-1 | TRBV5-1
ASSLGAGVIQETQY | TRBJ2-5 | TRBV11-2
SARVVRGGVISYGYT | TRBJ1-2 | TRBV20-1
ASVPRARDHSYNGQF | TRBJ2-1 | TRBV12-5
ASSNGFIGETQY | TRBJ2-5 | TRBV21-1
SVRFQDGEAF | TRBJ1-1 | TRBV29-1
SARASGRAHEQY | TRBJ2-7 | TRBV20-1
ASSFLTRDTTGNEQF | TRBJ2-1 | TRBV12-3/TRBV12-4
ASSSLGEQPGYT | TRBJ1-2 | TRBV27
ASSFMGESGYT | TRBJ1-2 | TRBV12-3/TRBV12-4
ASSLDYVATNEKLF | TRBJ1-4 | TRBV7-2
ASSKAGTGDGYT | TRBJ1-2 | TRBV7-9
ASSSDRSGGYT | TRBJ1-2 | TRBV12-3/TRBV12-4
ASSWTASGTNVLT | TRBJ2-6 | TRBV25-1
ASGTGEVEAF | TRBJ1-1 | TRBV5-1
SVGLLVRLSTDTQY | TRBJ2-3 | TRBV29-1
ASSQDYNRPSSYNEQF | TRBJ2-1 | TRBV4-3
SAREGAVLNTEAF | TRBJ1-1 | TRBV20-1
ASSPGLGNNSPLH | TRBJ1-6 | TRBV7-6
ASSRSGTSRYNEQF | TRBJ2-1 | TRBV3-1
ASSNVTSGRRNEQY | TRBJ2-5 | TRBV21-1
ASSEGGTGPRRNEQF | TRBJ2-1 | TRBV2
ASGYLGAGLY | TRBJ2-5 | TRBV27
ASLGEQF | TRBJ2-1 | TRBV7-9
ASSLPNPGQGRDTEAF | TRBJ1-1 | TRBV7-9
ASSLGNSGGHYLQETQY | TRBJ2-5 | TRBV5-1
ASSQDSGERPDTQY | TRBJ2-3 | TRBV3-1
ASTGNSNYGYT | TRBJ1-2 | TRBV25-1
ASSPGQPTSTPF | TRBJ2-1 | TRBV28
AGSRDTGENYGYT | TRBJ1-2 | TRBV7-2
ASSEEGKGEQF | TRBJ2-1 | TRBV2
ASSEGRGGETQY | TRBJ2-5 | TRBV2
ASRSGTRNTEAF | TRBJ1-1 | TRBV6-5
ASSQQLGQGVYNEQY | NA | TRBV14
ASSFDLGLGYT | TRBJ1-2 | TRBV7-2
ASTADSYEQY | TRBJ2-7 | TRBV6-2/TRBV6-3
ASSSNGDRSNEKLF | TRBJ1-4 | TRBV28
ASSLAPRGTDTQY | TRBJ2-3 | TRBV13
ASSDSGGEQF | TRBJ2-1 | TRBV2